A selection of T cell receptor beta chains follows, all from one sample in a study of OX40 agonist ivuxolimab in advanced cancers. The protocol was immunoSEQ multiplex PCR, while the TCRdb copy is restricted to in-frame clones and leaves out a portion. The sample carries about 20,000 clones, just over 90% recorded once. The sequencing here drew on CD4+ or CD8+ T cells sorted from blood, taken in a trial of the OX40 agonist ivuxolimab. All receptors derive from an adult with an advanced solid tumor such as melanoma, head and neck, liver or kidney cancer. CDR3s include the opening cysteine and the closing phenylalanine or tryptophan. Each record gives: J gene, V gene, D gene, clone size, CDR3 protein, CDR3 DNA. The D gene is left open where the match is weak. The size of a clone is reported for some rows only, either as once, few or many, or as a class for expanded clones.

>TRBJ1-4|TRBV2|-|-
CASSEASSGVSNEKLFF
TGTGCCAGCAGTGAAGCGTCATCGGGCGTTTCTAATGAAAAACTGTTTTTT
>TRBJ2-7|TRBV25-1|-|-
CASSEEQGAYEQYF
TGTGCCAGCAGTGAAGAACAGGGAGCCTACGAGCAGTACTTC
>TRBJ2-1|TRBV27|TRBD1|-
CASTLRGTGYNEQFF
TGTGCCAGCACCCTAAGGGGGACAGGGTACAATGAGCAGTTCTTC
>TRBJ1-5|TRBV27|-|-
CASSLSGMGNQPQHF
TGTGCCAGCAGTTTATCCGGTATGGGCAATCAGCCCCAGCATTTT
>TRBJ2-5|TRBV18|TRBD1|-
CASSPTDREQETQYF
TGTGCCAGCTCACCCACGGACAGGGAACAAGAGACCCAGTACTTC
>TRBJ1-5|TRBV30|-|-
CAWEDRNSNQPQHF
TGTGCCTGGGAAGACAGAAATAGCAATCAGCCCCAGCATTTT
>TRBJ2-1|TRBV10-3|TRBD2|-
CAISESLTSGGNEQFF
TGTGCCATCAGTGAGTCCCTGACTAGCGGGGGGAATGAGCAGTTCTTC
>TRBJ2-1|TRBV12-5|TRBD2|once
CASGLIPSTSGGLEQFF
TGTGCTAGTGGTTTGATTCCATCGACTAGCGGGGGATTAGAGCAGTTCTTC
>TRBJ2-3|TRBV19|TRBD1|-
CASSIGQGASDTQYF
TGTGCCAGTAGTATTGGACAGGGGGCTTCGGATACGCAGTATTTT
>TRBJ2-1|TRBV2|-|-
CASKPPGISFNEQFF
TGTGCCAGCAAGCCACCAGGGATCTCTTTCAATGAGCAGTTCTTC
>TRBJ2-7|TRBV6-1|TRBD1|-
CASSRTGPLYEQYF
TGTGCCAGCAGCCGGACAGGCCCATTATACGAGCAGTACTTC
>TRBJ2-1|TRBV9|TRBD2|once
CASSGPGLANEQFF
TGTGCCAGCAGCGGACCTGGACTAGCCAATGAGCAGTTCTTC
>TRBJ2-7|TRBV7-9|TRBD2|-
CASSRRTSGVYYEQYF
TGTGCCAGCAGTCGACGGACTAGCGGGGTGTACTACGAGCAGTACTTC
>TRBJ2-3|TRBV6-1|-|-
CASSNRGGSTDTQYF
TGTGCCAGCAGCAACAGGGGGGGTAGCACAGATACGCAGTATTTT
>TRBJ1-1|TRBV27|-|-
CASSQDKTNTEAFF
TGTGCCAGCAGCCAGGACAAGACGAACACTGAAGCTTTCTTT
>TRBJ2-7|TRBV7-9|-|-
CASSPPRTVLSEQYF
TGTGCCAGCAGCCCCCCCCGGACAGTACTATCCGAGCAGTACTTC
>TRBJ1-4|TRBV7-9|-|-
CASSLGGSREKLFF
TGTGCCAGCAGCTTAGGGGGATCAAGGGAAAAACTGTTTTTT
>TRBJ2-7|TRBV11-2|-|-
CASSLGVGRTYEQYF
TGTGCCAGCAGCCTAGGTGTGGGGAGAACCTACGAGCAGTACTTC
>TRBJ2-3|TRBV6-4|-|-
CASSDSMDVNTDTQYF
TGTGCCAGCAGTGACTCAATGGACGTGAACACAGATACGCAGTATTTT
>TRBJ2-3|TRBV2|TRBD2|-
CASRNQELAGGTDTQYF
TGTGCCAGCAGGAATCAAGAACTAGCGGGGGGCACAGATACGCAGTATTTT
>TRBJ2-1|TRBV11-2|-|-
CASSLRGLYNEQFF
TGTGCCAGCAGCTTAAGGGGCCTCTACAATGAGCAGTTCTTC
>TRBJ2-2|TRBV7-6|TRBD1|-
CASSLEAGGVFAGELFF
TGTGCCAGCAGCTTAGAGGCAGGGGGAGTTTTCGCCGGGGAGCTGTTTTTT
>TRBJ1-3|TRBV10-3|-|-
CAIREFGNTIYF
TGTGCCATCAGGGAGTTTGGAAACACCATATATTTT
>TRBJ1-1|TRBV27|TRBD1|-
CASSFRGLYTEAFF
TGTGCCAGCAGTTTCAGGGGGCTCTACACTGAAGCTTTCTTT
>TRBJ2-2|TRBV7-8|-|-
CASSLVSGYNTGELFF
TGTGCCAGCAGCTTAGTGTCTGGGTACAACACCGGGGAGCTGTTTTTT
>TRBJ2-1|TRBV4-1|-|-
CASSSDGDNEQFF
TGCGCCAGCAGCTCTGACGGCGACAATGAGCAGTTCTTC
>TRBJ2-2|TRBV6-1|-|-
CASSEGIGSGELFF
TGTGCCAGCAGTGAAGGTATTGGGTCCGGGGAGCTGTTTTTT
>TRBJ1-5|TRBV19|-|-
CASRDTNNQPQHF
TGTGCCAGTAGAGACACAAACAATCAGCCCCAGCATTTT
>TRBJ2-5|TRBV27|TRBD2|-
CASSPLPGGGETQYF
TGTGCCAGCAGCCCGCTGCCGGGCGGGGGTGAGACCCAGTACTTC
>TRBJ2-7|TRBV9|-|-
CASSVDGGSYEQYF
TGTGCCAGCAGCGTAGACGGGGGCAGCTACGAGCAGTACTTC
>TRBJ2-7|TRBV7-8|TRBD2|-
CASSAGLAGPYEQYF
TGTGCCAGCAGCGCCGGACTAGCGGGGCCGTACGAGCAGTACTTC
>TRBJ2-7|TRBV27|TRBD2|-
CASSLWGTSPYEQYF
TGTGCCAGCAGTTTATGGGGGACTAGCCCCTACGAGCAGTACTTC
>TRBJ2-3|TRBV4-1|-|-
CASSLDRGTDTQYF
TGCGCCAGCAGCCTGGACCGAGGCACAGATACGCAGTATTTT
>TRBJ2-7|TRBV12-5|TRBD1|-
CASGSGDRGHEQYF
TGTGCTAGTGGGTCGGGGGACAGGGGTCACGAGCAGTACTTC
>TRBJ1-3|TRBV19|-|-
CASSSGNTIYF
TGTGCCAGTAGTTCTGGAAACACCATATATTTT
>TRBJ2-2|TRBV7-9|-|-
CASSYVGAGELFF
TGTGCCAGCAGCTACGTGGGGGCCGGGGAGCTGTTTTTT
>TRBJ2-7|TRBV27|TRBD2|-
CASSPPPGRGPYEQYF
TGTGCCAGCAGTCCCCCGCCGGGGAGGGGTCCCTACGAGCAGTACTTC
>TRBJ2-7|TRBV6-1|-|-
CASSEAGGAYEQYF
TGTGCCAGCAGTGAAGCAGGAGGGGCCTACGAGCAGTACTTC
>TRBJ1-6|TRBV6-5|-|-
CASSYSVTAWNSPLHF
TGTGCCAGCAGTTACTCGGTGACTGCATGGAATTCACCCCTCCACTTT
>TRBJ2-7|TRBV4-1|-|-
CASSQDNRVEQYF
TGCGCCAGCAGCCAAGATAATAGAGTCGAGCAGTACTTC
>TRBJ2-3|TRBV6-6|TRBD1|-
CASSWTGSTDTQYF
TGTGCCAGCAGTTGGACAGGGAGCACAGATACGCAGTATTTT